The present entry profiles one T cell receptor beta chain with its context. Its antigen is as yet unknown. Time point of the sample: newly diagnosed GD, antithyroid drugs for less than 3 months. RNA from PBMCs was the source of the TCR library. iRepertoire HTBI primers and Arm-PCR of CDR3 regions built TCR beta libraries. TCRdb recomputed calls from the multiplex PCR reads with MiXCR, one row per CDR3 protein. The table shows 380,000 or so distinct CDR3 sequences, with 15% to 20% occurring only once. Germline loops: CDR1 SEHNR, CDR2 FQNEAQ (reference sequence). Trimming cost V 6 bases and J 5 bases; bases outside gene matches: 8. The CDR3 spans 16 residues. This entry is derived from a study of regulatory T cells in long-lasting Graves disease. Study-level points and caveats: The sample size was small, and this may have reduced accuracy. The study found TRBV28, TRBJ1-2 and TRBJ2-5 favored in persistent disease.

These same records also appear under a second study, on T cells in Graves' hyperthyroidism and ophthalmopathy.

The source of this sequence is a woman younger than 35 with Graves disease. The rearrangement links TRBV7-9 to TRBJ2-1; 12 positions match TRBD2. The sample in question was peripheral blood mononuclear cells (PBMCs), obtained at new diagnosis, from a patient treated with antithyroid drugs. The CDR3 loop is CASRPTSGGVHNEQFF. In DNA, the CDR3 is TGTGCCAGCAGACCGACTAGCGGGGGTGTCCACAATGAGCAGTTCTTC. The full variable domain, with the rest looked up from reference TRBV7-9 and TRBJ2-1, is DTGVSQNPRHKITKRGQNVTFRCDPISEHNRLYWYRQTLGQGPEFLTYFQNEAQLEKSRLLSDRFSAERPKGSFSTLEIQRTEQGDSAMYLCASRPTSGGVHNEQFFGPGTRLTVL.